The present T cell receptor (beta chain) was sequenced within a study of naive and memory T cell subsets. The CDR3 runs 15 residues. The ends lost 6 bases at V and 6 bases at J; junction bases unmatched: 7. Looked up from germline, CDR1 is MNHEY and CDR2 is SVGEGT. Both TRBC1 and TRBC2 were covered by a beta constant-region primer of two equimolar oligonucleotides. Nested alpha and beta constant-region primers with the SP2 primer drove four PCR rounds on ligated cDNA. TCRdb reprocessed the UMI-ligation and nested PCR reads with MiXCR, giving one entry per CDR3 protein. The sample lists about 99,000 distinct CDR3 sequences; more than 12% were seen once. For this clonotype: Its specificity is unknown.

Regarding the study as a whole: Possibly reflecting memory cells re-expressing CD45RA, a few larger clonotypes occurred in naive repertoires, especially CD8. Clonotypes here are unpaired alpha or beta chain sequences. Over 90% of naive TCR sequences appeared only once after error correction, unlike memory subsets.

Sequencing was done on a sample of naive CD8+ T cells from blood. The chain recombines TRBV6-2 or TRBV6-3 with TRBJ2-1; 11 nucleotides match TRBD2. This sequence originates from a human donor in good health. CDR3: CASSSLAGATNEQFF. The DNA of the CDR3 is TGTGCCAGCAGCTCACTAGCGGGAGCTACCAATGAGCAGTTCTTC.